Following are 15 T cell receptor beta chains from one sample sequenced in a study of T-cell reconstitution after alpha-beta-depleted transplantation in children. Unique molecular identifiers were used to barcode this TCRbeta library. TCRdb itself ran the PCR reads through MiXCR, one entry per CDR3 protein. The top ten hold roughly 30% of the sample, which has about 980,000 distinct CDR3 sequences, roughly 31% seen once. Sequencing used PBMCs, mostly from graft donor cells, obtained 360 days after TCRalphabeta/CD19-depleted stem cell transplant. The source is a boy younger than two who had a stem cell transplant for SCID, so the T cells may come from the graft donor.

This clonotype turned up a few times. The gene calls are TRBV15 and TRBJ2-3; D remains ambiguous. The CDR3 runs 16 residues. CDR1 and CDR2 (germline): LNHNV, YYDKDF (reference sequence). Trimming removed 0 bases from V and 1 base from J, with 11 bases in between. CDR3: CATSRDGHSGTDTQYF. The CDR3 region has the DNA TGTGCCACCAGCAGAGATGGCCATTCAGGCACAGATACGCAGTATTTT.

CDR3 amino acids: CATSDKKGNEQFF. The DNA for the CDR3 is TGTGCCACCAGTGATAAAAAGGGGAATGAGCAGTTCTTC. The chain employs TRBV24-1 and TRBJ2-1, with TRBD1 as a possible D gene (5 bases). V lost 3 bases, J lost 7 bases, and 9 bases lay in between. This CDR3 is built from 13 residues. From germline, CDR1 is KGHDR and CDR2 SFDVKD.

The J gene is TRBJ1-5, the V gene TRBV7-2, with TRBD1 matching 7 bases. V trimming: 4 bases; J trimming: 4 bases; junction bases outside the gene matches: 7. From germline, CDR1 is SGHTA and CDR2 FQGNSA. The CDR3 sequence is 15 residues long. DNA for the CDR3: TGTGCCAGCAGCTCCAGACAGGGCCATAATCAGCCCCAGCATTTT. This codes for CASSSRQGHNQPQHF.

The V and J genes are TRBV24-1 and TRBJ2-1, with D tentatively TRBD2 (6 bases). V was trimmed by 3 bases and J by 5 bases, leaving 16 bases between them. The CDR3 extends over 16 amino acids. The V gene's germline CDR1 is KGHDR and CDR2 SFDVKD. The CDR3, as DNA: TGTGCCACCAGTGATGGCCGGGACTGGGCTAACAATGAGCAGTTCTTC. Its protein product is CATSDGRDWANNEQFF.

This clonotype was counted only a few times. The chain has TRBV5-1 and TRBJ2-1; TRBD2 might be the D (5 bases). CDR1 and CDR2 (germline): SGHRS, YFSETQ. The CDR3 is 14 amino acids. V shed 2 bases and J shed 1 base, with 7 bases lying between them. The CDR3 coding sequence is TGCGCCAGCAGCTTCGAGGGATCCTACAATGAGCAGTTCTTC. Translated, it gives CASSFEGSYNEQFF. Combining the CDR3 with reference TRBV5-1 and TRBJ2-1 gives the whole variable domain KAGVTQTPRYLIKTRGQQVTLSCSPISGHRSVSWYQQTPGQGLQFLFEYFSETQRNKGNFPGRFSGRQFSNSRSEMNVSTLELGDSALYLCASSFEGSYNEQFFGPGTRLTVL.

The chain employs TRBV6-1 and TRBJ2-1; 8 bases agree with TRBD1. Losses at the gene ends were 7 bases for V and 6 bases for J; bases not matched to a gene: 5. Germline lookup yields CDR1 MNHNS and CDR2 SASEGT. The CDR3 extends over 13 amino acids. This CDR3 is CASKDRVGNEQFF. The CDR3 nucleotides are TGTGCCAGCAAGGACAGGGTGGGCAATGAGCAGTTCTTC.

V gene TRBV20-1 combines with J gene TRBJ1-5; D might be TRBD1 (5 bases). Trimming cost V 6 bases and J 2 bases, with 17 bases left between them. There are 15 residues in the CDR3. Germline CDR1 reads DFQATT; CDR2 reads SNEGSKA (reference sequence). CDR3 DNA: TGCAGTGCCTTACGGGGGAATAATCGCAATCAGCCCCAGCATTTT. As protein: CSALRGNNRNQPQHF.

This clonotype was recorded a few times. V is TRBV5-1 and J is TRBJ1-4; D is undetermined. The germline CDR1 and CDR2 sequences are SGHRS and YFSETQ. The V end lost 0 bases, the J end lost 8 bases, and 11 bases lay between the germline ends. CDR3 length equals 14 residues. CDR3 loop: CASSLGPGDEKLFF. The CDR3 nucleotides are TGCGCCAGCAGCTTGGGACCAGGAGACGAAAAACTGTTTTTT.

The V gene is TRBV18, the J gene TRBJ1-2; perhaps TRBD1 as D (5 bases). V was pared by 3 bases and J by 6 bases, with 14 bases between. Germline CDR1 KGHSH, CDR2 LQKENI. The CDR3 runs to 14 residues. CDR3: CASSPGENEDGYTF. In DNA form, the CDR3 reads TGTGCCAGCTCACCGGGGGAGAATGAGGATGGCTACACCTTC.

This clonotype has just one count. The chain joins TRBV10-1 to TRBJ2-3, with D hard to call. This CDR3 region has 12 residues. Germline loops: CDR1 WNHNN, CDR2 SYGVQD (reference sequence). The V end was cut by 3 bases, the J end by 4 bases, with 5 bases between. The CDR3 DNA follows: TGCGCCAGCAGTGACGGCCCAGATACGCAGTATTTT. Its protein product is CASSDGPDTQYF.

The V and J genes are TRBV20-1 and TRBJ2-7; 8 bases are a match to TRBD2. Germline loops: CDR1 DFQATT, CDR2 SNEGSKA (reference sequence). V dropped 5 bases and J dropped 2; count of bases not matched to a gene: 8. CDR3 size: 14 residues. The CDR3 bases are TGCAGTGCTTTACCCGGGACTAGTGCCTACGAGCAGTACTTC. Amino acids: CSALPGTSAYEQYF.

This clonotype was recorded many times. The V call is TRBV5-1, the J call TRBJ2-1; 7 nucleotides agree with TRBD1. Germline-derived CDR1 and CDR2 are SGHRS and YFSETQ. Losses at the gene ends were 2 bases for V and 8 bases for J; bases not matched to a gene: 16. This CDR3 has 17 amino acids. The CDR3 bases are TGCGCCAGCAGCTTCTTATTTGGGGACAGCCCGGGCTATGAGCAGTTCTTC. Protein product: CASSFLFGDSPGYEQFF.

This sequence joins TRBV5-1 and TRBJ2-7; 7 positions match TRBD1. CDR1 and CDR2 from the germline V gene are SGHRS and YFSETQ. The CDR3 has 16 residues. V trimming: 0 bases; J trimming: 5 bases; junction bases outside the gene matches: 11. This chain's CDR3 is CASSLVLRQGRHEQYF. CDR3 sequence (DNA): TGCGCCAGCAGCTTGGTTCTGCGACAGGGTCGTCACGAGCAGTACTTC.

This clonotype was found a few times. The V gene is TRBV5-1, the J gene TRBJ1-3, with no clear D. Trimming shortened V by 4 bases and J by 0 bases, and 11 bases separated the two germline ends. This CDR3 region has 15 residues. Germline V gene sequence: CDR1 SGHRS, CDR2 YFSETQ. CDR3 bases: TGCGCCAGCAGCGCGGGCGGCCACTCTGGAAACACCATATATTTT. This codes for CASSAGGHSGNTIYF.

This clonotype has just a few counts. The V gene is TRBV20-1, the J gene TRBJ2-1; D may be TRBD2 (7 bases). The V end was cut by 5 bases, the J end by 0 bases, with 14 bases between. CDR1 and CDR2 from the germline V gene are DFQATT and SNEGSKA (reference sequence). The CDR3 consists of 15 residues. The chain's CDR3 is CSAGGGSTSYNEQFF. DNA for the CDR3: TGCAGTGCTGGGGGGGGCTCGACCTCCTACAATGAGCAGTTCTTC.